This TCR beta chain was obtained from a study of OX40 agonist ivuxolimab in advanced cancers. For the study at large: It was permissible to have had prior anti-PD-1, anti-PD-L1 or anti-CTLA-4 therapy, and less than 45% had some. Study-wide findings and caveats: Certain nonresponders likewise exhibited a low normalized T-cell clonal expansion.

Profiled with immunoSEQ multiplex PCR; TCRdb holds only in-frame clones, not every one. The profile shows about 13,000 clones, approximately 72% of them singletons. This clone was counted at least ten times. The antigen remains undetermined. Trimming at V came to 6 bases and at J to 1 base, leaving 3 bases not matched to a gene. The CDR3 length is 13 residues. In germline, CDR1 is SQVTM, CDR2 ANQGSEA. This TCR derives from an adult with an advanced solid tumor such as melanoma, head and neck, liver or kidney cancer. The J gene is TRBJ1-1, the V gene TRBV29-1, with 9 nucleotides matching TRBD1. Sequences were derived from CD4+ or CD8+ T cells sorted from blood, sampled in a trial of the OX40 agonist ivuxolimab. The CDR3 DNA reads TGCAGCGTCAGGACAGGGGAGAACACTGAAGCTTTCTTT. Encoded protein: CSVRTGENTEAFF.